Shown below are 12 T cell receptor beta chains from a single sample sequenced in a study of T-cell reconstitution after alpha-beta-depleted transplantation in children. Library preparation (for TCRbeta) was performed with unique molecular identifiers. Each CDR3 protein gets one entry after TCRdb re-called the PCR reads with MiXCR. The sample carries 150,000 to 250,000 distinct CDR3 sequences, 14% to 15% recorded once. This material consisted of PBMCs from the stem cell graft donor, taken from the stem cell graft. All receptors come from a human donor who donated a stem cell graft to a child with acute lymphoblastic leukemia.

The chain couples TRBV7-2 to TRBJ2-1, with 11 bases lining up with TRBD2. The CDR3 has 17 residues. J gave up 3 bases and V 0 bases, and 4 bases lay outside the gene matches. Germline lookup yields CDR1 SGHTA and CDR2 FQGNSA. The CDR3 here is CASSLAVLAGDYNEQFF. CDR3 bases: TGTGCCAGCAGCTTAGCCGTACTAGCGGGAGACTACAATGAGCAGTTCTTC.

This clonotype was seen at least ten times. CDR3 region: CASSYRNGGSNEKLFF. The CDR3 region has the DNA TGTGCCAGCAGCTACCGAAACGGGGGATCTAATGAAAAACTGTTTTTT. The chain is built from TRBV7-9 and TRBJ1-4, with D perhaps TRBD1 (5 bases). The CDR3 covers 16 residues. The germline gives CDR1 SEHNR, CDR2 FQNEAQ (reference sequence). Trimming took 4 bases from V and 3 from J, leaving 15 bases between them.

This clonotype was found many times. V gene TRBV20-1 combines with J gene TRBJ2-1, with TRBD2 matching over 11 bases. The CDR3 spans 15 residues. In germline, CDR1 is DFQATT, CDR2 SNEGSKA (reference sequence). J was trimmed by 2 bases and V by 6 bases; bases with no gene match: 6. The CDR3 loop reads CSAPRTSGPYNEQFF. For the CDR3, the DNA is TGCAGTGCCCCCCGGACTAGCGGGCCCTACAATGAGCAGTTCTTC.

In its sample, this clonotype was seen many times. One end of the junction varies from germline; a read error may be responsible. V usage is TRBV11-3 and J usage is TRBJ2-1; 9 bases match TRBD1. Germline V gene data show CDR1 as SGHNT and CDR2 as YENEEA. This CDR3 has 15 residues. The CDR3 sequence: CASSLDGQGYNEQFF. The CDR3, as DNA: TGTGCCAGCAGCCTAGACGGACAGGGGTACAATGAGCAGTTCTTC.

Ten or more counts support this clonotype. The chain uses TRBV20-1 and TRBJ2-3, with 9 bases lining up with TRBD1. The V segment lost 0 bases and the J segment 2 bases; nucleotides outside the gene matches: 6. The germline CDR1 and CDR2 sequences are DFQATT and SNEGSKA (reference sequence). The CDR3 has 16 amino acids. The CDR3 DNA reads as TGCAGTGCTAGAGATCCCGGGACAGGGTACACAGATACGCAGTATTTT. The encoded protein is CSARDPGTGYTDTQYF.

This clonotype was counted between two and nine times. The chain couples TRBV24-1 to TRBJ2-5, with D possibly TRBD2 on 5 matching bases. With 1 base removed from V and 3 bases from J, the gap between germline ends came to 8 bases. Germline V gives CDR1 KGHDR, CDR2 SFDVKD. This CDR3 contains 14 residues. This chain's CDR3 is CATSDLAEKETQYF. DNA of the CDR3: TGTGCCACCAGTGATTTAGCGGAAAAAGAGACCCAGTACTTC.

This clonotype was counted at least ten times. The gene calls are TRBV29-1 and TRBJ1-1; 9 bases map to TRBD1. This CDR3 has 13 amino acids. Germline V gene sequence: CDR1 SQVTM, CDR2 ANQGSEA. Unmatched junction bases numbered 4, after V lost 4 bases and J lost 4 bases. The CDR3 here is CSVGTGVGTEAFF. The CDR3 bases are TGCAGCGTTGGGACAGGGGTGGGCACTGAAGCTTTCTTT.

This clonotype was counted ten times or more. The rearrangement links TRBV27 to TRBJ2-5, with 8 bases that match TRBD2. Per the germline V gene, CDR1 is MNHEY and CDR2 is SMNVEV (reference sequence). The V gene end was trimmed by 2 bases and the J gene end by 7 bases; junction bases not matched to a gene: 0. The CDR3 covers 12 residues. The CDR3 nucleotides are TGTGCCAGCAGTTTAGCGGGGGGGACCCAGTACTTC. It specifies CASSLAGGTQYF.

This clonotype has a count of ten or more. Its ends do not fully match the called genes, so a read error is possible. The chain joins TRBV11-2 to TRBJ2-1, with 9 nucleotides matching TRBD2. The CDR3 has 12 residues. Germline CDR1 and CDR2: SGHAT and FQNNGV. The CDR3 region is CASSPPEGLAVF. In nucleotides, the CDR3 is TGTGCCAGCAGCCCCCCAGAGGGACTAGCAGTCTTC.

This clonotype was seen ten or more times. The chain has TRBV5-1 and TRBJ2-7; D gene unclear. V lost 0 bases and J lost 6, with 13 bases in between. The germline gives CDR1 SGHRS, CDR2 YFSETQ. There are 14 residues in the CDR3. In DNA form, the CDR3 reads TGCGCCAGCAGCTTGGTGCAAAAAAACCGCGAGCAGTACTTC. It translates to CASSLVQKNREQYF.

This sequence joins TRBV5-1 and TRBJ2-7; maybe TRBD2 (6 bases). Trimming shortened V by 4 bases and J by 4 bases, and 27 bases separated the two germline ends. The CDR3 has 18 residues. The germline CDR1 and CDR2 sequences are SGHRS and YFSETQ. The CDR3 region is CASSPRRRDGEAGYEQYF. CDR3 sequence (DNA): TGCGCCAGCAGCCCGCGTAGACGAGACGGGGAGGCGGGGTACGAGCAGTACTTC.

In this sample, this clonotype turned up a few times. The chain carries TRBV7-9 and TRBJ2-7, with 7 bases fitting TRBD2. This CDR3 region has 16 residues. Germline lookup yields CDR1 SEHNR and CDR2 FQNEAQ (reference sequence). After removal of 1 base from V and 2 bases from J, the junction contained 8 bases not matched to a gene. The CDR3 DNA is TGTGCCAGCAGCTTAGGGTGGGAGGGCCCCACCTACGAGCAGTACTTC. This codes for CASSLGWEGPTYEQYF.